This T cell receptor beta chain came from a study of OX40 agonist ivuxolimab in advanced cancers. Overall study: 30% to 40% of patients had received prior checkpoint inhibitor therapy.

Patients with autoimmune history or systemic immunosuppression were excluded. V shed 7 bases and J shed 0 bases, with 15 bases lying between them. Germline loops: CDR1 MNHEY, CDR2 SVGAGI. This CDR3 is 15 amino acids long. The table came from immunoSEQ multiplex PCR; TCRdb's copy has only in-frame clones and leaves some out. In the table there are about 37,000 clones, 70% to 85% of which are singletons. V is TRBV6-5 and J is TRBJ1-2, with D maybe TRBD1 (5 bases). This TCR derives from an adult with an advanced solid tumor such as melanoma, head and neck, liver or kidney cancer. Sequencing used CD4+ or CD8+ T cells sorted from blood, obtained in a trial of the OX40 agonist ivuxolimab. The CDR3 DNA reads as TGTGCCAGCACTGGGACTTCCTCAGCTAACTATGGCTACACCTTC. This codes for CASTGTSSANYGYTF.